The 28 T cell receptor beta chains reported below all come from one sample, sequenced in a study of blood T cell repertoires in COVID-19. Clones were sequenced by immunoSEQ multiplex PCR, and TCRdb holds only the in-frame ones, with some missing. Of 200,000 to 250,000 clones in the sample, about 85% were seen once. The sample consisted of peripheral blood. All receptors derive from a woman aged 80 or older with active or convalescent COVID-19.

The V gene is TRBV6-1, the J gene TRBJ1-3; possibly TRBD1 for D (5 bases). The germline V gene encodes CDR1 MNHNS and CDR2 SASEGT. Deletions cut 3 bases from V and 2 bases from J, with 11 bases between. This CDR3 is built from 15 residues. The CDR3 protein is CASSDAPGTGNTIYF. The CDR3 region has the DNA TGTGCCAGCAGTGACGCACCAGGGACTGGAAACACCATATATTTT.

The table lists this clone with a few counts. The chain is built from TRBV5-6 and TRBJ2-7; possibly TRBD1 for D (7 bases). Germline CDR1 is SGHDT and CDR2 is YYEEEE. The ends were cut back, 3 bases at V and 3 bases at J, with 10 bases in the middle. This CDR3 has 13 residues. The CDR3 loop reads CASSWGDSYEQYF. The CDR3 coding sequence is TGTGCCAGCAGCTGGGGGGACAGCTACGAGCAGTACTTC. Full variable domain (rest looked up from reference TRBV5-6 and TRBJ2-7): DAGVTQSPTHLIKTRGQQVTLRCSPKSGHDTVSWYQQALGQGPQFIFQYYEEEERQRGNFPDRFSGHQFPNYSSELNVNALLLGDSALYLCASSWGDSYEQYFGPGTRLTVT.

This clone was picked up one time. The V call is TRBV27, the J call TRBJ1-6, with no clear D. With 3 bases removed from V and 11 bases from J, the gap between germline ends came to 14 bases. CDR1 and CDR2 (germline): MNHEY, SMNVEV (reference sequence). The CDR3 is 14 residues long. CDR3 protein: CASSFDPGRAPLHF. Written as DNA, the CDR3 is TGTGCCAGCAGTTTCGATCCTGGTCGGGCACCCCTCCACTTT.

The V call is TRBV28, the J call TRBJ2-7, with TRBD1 identical over 9 bases. The CDR3 loop spans 12 amino acids. V lost 6 bases and J lost 7; bases outside the gene matches: 4. Germline assignment: CDR1 MDHEN and CDR2 SYDVKM. CDR3 amino acids: CASRTGGREQYF. CDR3 bases: TGTGCCAGCAGGACAGGGGGTCGGGAGCAGTACTTC.

The chain has TRBV5-8 and TRBJ2-5; 10 nucleotides line up with TRBD2. V shed 2 bases and J 5 bases; nucleotides not matched to a gene: 9. The CDR3 has 16 residues. Germline loops: CDR1 SGHTS, CDR2 YDEGEE. CDR3 nucleotides: TGTGCCAGCAGCTTAACTAGCGGGACCCAACGGGAGACCCAGTACTTC. It encodes CASSLTSGTQRETQYF.

This sequence joins TRBV29-1 and TRBJ2-3; 9 bases line up with TRBD2. This CDR3 has 15 residues. CDR1 and CDR2 (germline): SQVTM, ANQGSEA. The junction had 10 bases not matched to a gene; V was cut back by 4 bases and J by 5 bases. The CDR3 protein is CSVVSSGGLGDTQYF. The CDR3 region has the DNA TGCAGCGTTGTTTCCAGCGGGGGGCTAGGAGATACGCAGTATTTT.

Only a few counts were recorded for this clone. The chain has TRBV19 and TRBJ1-5; TRBD1 might be the D (5 bases). The CDR3 is 18 amino acids. Deletions cut 7 bases from V and 6 bases from J, with 28 bases between. In germline, CDR1 is LNHDA, CDR2 SQIVND (reference sequence). CDR3 bases: TGTGCCAGTAAGGCCCTTAGGGACTCCGGTCTAAGGGGTCAGCCCCAGCATTTT. Translating gives CASKALRDSGLRGQPQHF.

The table lists this clone with a count of one. The chain carries TRBV7-3 and TRBJ1-4; D may be TRBD1 (6 bases). Germline V lookup: CDR1 SGHTA, CDR2 FQGTGA. This CDR3 has 16 residues. V was shortened by 2 bases and J by 3 bases, with 13 bases between the two germline ends. CDR3 protein: CASSLSMTGPNEKLFF. CDR3 sequence (DNA): TGTGCCAGCAGCTTATCGATGACAGGACCTAATGAAAAACTGTTTTTT.

The chain uses TRBV4-3 and TRBJ2-1; 12 nucleotides line up with TRBD2. With V trimmed by 3 bases and J by 6 bases, 3 bases remained unmatched. This CDR3 is 15 amino acids long. Germline CDR1 and CDR2: LGHNA and YSLEER. CDR3: CASSHGLAGSNEQFF. CDR3 bases: TGCGCCAGCAGCCACGGACTAGCGGGGTCCAATGAGCAGTTCTTC.

This chain connects TRBV2 to TRBJ2-7; 8 bases agree with TRBD1. Per germline, CDR1 SNHLY and CDR2 FYNNEI. CDR3 length equals 16 residues. Trimming removed 2 bases from V and 4 bases from J; junction bases left unmatched: 10. The CDR3 is CASSEQGQGAGYEQYF. DNA of the CDR3: TGTGCCAGCAGTGAACAAGGGCAGGGGGCGGGGTACGAGCAGTACTTC. Full variable domain (remainder filled in from reference TRBV2 and TRBJ2-7): EPEVTQTPSHQVTQMGQEVILRCVPISNHLYFYWYRQILGQKVEFLVSFYNNEISEKSEIFDDQFSVERPDGSNFTLKIRSTKLEDSAMYFCASSEQGQGAGYEQYFGPGTRLTVT.

J is TRBJ2-1 and V is TRBV14; 8 nucleotides agree with TRBD2. Germline V gives CDR1 SGHDN, CDR2 FVKESK. V shed 4 bases, J shed 6 bases, and the junction held 11 bases outside the gene matches. This CDR3 is 16 amino acids long. CDR3 sequence reads: CASSRGLGNYINEQFF. Here the CDR3 DNA reads TGTGCCAGCAGCCGGGGACTAGGGAACTACATCAATGAGCAGTTCTTC.

This chain joins TRBV3-1 (or the pseudogene TRBV3-2) and TRBJ1-6; 9 bases match TRBD1. The germline gives CDR1 LGHDT, CDR2 YNNKEL (reference sequence). Trimming removed 8 bases from V and 9 bases from J; junction bases left unmatched: 11. This CDR3 has 15 residues. The CDR3 spells CASGMRTGGGSPLHF. CDR3 coding DNA: TGTGCCAGCGGGATGAGAACAGGGGGCGGTTCACCCCTCCACTTT.

CDR3 in DNA: TGTGCCAGCAGCAATGAACAGGGGTATGAGCAGTTCTTC. This gives the protein CASSNEQGYEQFF. This rearrangement joins TRBV6-4 to TRBJ2-1, with 7 bases that match TRBD1. Germline assignment: CDR1 MRHNA and CDR2 SNTAGT. The CDR3 sequence is 13 residues long. J gave up 8 bases and V 6 bases, and 7 bases lay outside the gene matches.

V usage is TRBV11-2 and J usage is TRBJ2-2; tentatively, D is TRBD2 (6 bases). Germline V gene sequence: CDR1 SGHAT, CDR2 FQNNGV. Trimming shortened V by 3 bases and J by 5 bases, and 13 bases separated the two germline ends. The CDR3 is made up of 15 amino acids. The chain's CDR3 is CASSLQGGRTGELFF. For the CDR3, the DNA is TGTGCCAGCAGCTTGCAGGGTGGGAGGACCGGGGAGCTGTTTTTT. Filled out from reference TRBV11-2 and TRBJ2-2, the complete variable domain reads EAGVAQSPRYKIIEKRQSVAFWCNPISGHATLYWYQQILGQGPKLLIQFQNNGVVDDSQLPKDRFSAERLKGVDSTLKIQPAKLEDSAVYLCASSLQGGRTGELFFGEGSRLTVL.

The V gene is TRBV10-3, the J gene TRBJ1-1; TRBD1 might be the D (6 bases). The CDR3 spans 12 residues. V was pared by 6 bases and J by 2 bases, with 7 bases between. Germline loops: CDR1 ENHRY, CDR2 SYGVKD. Here the CDR3 DNA reads TGTGCCATCAGACAGGGAAACACTGAAGCTTTCTTT. It is translated as CAIRQGNTEAFF.

The chain employs TRBV6-6 and TRBJ2-7, with D perhaps matching TRBD2 (6 bases). Looked up from germline, CDR1 is MNHNY and CDR2 is SVGAGI (reference sequence). The CDR3 extends over 16 amino acids. V lost 6 bases, J lost 0 bases, and 18 bases lay in between. The CDR3 region has the DNA TGTGCCAGCAGACGGGCACGGGGGACGTACTCCTACGAGCAGTACTTC. This sequence encodes CASRRARGTYSYEQYF.

The chain's CDR3 is CASSYRGQGGNTIYF. The DNA of the CDR3 is TGTGCCAGCAGTTACCGGGGACAGGGAGGGAACACCATATATTTT. This chain connects TRBV6-5 to TRBJ1-3; 9 bases match TRBD1. This CDR3 is 15 amino acids long. V lost 2 bases, J lost 7 bases, and 6 bases stayed unmatched. CDR1 is MNHEY, CDR2 SVGAGI, per germline.

This clone was counted only a few times. This rearrangement joins TRBV29-1 to TRBJ2-2, with a tentative D call TRBD2 (5 bases). The CDR3 is 16 residues long. The germline CDR1 and CDR2 sequences are SQVTM and ANQGSEA. V was cut by 0 bases and J by 4 bases, with 15 bases left in between. CDR3 protein: CSVEDEGRLGTGELFF. CDR3 coding DNA: TGCAGCGTTGAAGATGAGGGCAGACTGGGCACCGGGGAGCTGTTTTTT.

The J gene is TRBJ1-1, the V gene TRBV3-1 (or the pseudogene TRBV3-2), with D tentatively TRBD1 (6 bases). Germline-derived CDR1 and CDR2 are LGHDT and YNNKEL (reference sequence). This CDR3 contains 16 residues. Trimming removed 0 bases from V and 10 bases from J, with 21 bases in between. In DNA, the CDR3 is TGTGCCAGCAGCCAAGATCAAGTTGGGGGCCGTCGGGGAGCTTTCTTT. As protein: CASSQDQVGGRRGAFF.

The rearrangement joins TRBV6-5 to TRBJ1-3; D gene ambiguous. The V and J ends lost 6 bases and 0 bases respectively, with 9 bases between them. CDR3 size: 14 residues. Germline CDR1 and CDR2: MNHEY and SVGAGI. This CDR3 reads CASSMRSSGNTIYF. The CDR3 DNA sequence: TGTGCCAGCAGCATGAGGAGCTCTGGAAACACCATATATTTT.

This chain connects TRBV14 to TRBJ2-7; 9 bases map to TRBD1. CDR1 SGHDN and CDR2 FVKESK come from the germline V gene. V lost 4 bases, J lost 2 bases, and 6 bases stayed unmatched. This CDR3 contains 15 residues. CDR3 in DNA: TGTGCCAGCAGCCCCTACCGGGACAGGGCCTACGAGCAGTACTTC. This translates into CASSPYRDRAYEQYF.

The gene calls are TRBV9 and TRBJ1-5; 7 bases match TRBD1. V trimming: 5 bases; J trimming: 2 bases; junction bases outside the gene matches: 10. This CDR3 contains 16 residues. Germline V lookup: CDR1 SGDLS, CDR2 YYNGEE. The CDR3 loop reads CASSKGGGAGNQPQHF. CDR3 coding DNA: TGTGCCAGCAGTAAAGGAGGGGGCGCGGGCAATCAGCCCCAGCATTTT.

This clone occurred a few times. This chain joins TRBV7-2 and TRBJ2-7, with TRBD1 identical over 7 bases. The CDR3 is 14 residues long. Trimming removed 5 bases from V and 0 bases from J; junction bases left unmatched: 4. CDR1 is SGHTA and CDR2 is FQGNSA in the germline V gene. The CDR3 coding sequence is TGTGCCAGCAGCGAACAGGGGACCTCCTACGAGCAGTACTTC. Protein sequence: CASSEQGTSYEQYF.

The CDR3 loop is CASSWGDEANEKLFF. CDR3 DNA sequence: TGCGCCAGCAGCTGGGGGGACGAGGCTAATGAAAAACTGTTTTTT. The chain is built from TRBV5-1 and TRBJ1-4, with D tentatively TRBD1 (5 bases). The CDR3 is made up of 15 amino acids. The V end lost 3 bases, the J end lost 3 bases, and 12 bases lay between the germline ends. From germline, CDR1 is SGHRS and CDR2 YFSETQ.

The gene calls are TRBV6-5 and TRBJ2-2; TRBD2 agrees at 8 bases. CDR1 and CDR2 (germline): MNHEY, SVGAGI. J gave up 0 bases and V 7 bases, and 4 bases lay outside the gene matches. The CDR3 consists of 15 residues. The CDR3 protein is CASTLGLANTGELFF. The CDR3 DNA reads as TGTGCCAGCACCTTGGGACTAGCGAACACCGGGGAGCTGTTTTTT.

This clone was observed once. The rearrangement uses TRBV6-4 and TRBJ1-1; 8 nucleotides match TRBD1. The CDR3 is made up of 16 amino acids. In germline, CDR1 is MRHNA, CDR2 SNTAGT. The V gene end was trimmed by 7 bases and the J gene end by 4 bases; junction bases not matched to a gene: 14. The chain's CDR3 is CASTKESGGLVTEAFF. In nucleotides, the CDR3 is TGTGCCAGCACAAAAGAGTCAGGGGGCCTTGTCACTGAAGCTTTCTTT.

This chain uses TRBV28 with TRBJ2-3; TRBD1 is a possible D gene (6 bases). V lost 6 bases to trimming and J lost 1 base, with 11 bases between them. In germline, CDR1 is MDHEN, CDR2 SYDVKM. CDR3 length equals 14 residues. The CDR3 bases are TGTGCCAGCAGCCTGAAGGGGGGCACAGATACGCAGTATTTT. Translating gives CASSLKGGTDTQYF.

The chain carries TRBV6-6 and TRBJ2-7; TRBD2 is a possible D gene (5 bases). The CDR3 loop spans 13 amino acids. The V end lost 6 bases, the J end lost 4 bases, and 13 bases lay between the germline ends. Germline values: CDR1 MNHNY, CDR2 SVGAGI (reference sequence). As DNA, the CDR3 is TGTGCCAGCAGCTCAGCGGACGGGTACGAGCAGTACTTC. Translation gives CASSSADGYEQYF.